These T cell receptor beta chains were read from a single sample in a study of cytomegalovirus exposure and HLA in healthy donors. Repertoires were generated with immunoSEQ multiplex PCR, while TCRdb's copy carries only in-frame clones and drops some. This table holds roughly 150,000 clones, about 82% found once. Sequencing used PBMCs. The receptors come from a male donor in good health and CMV-seronegative. CDR3s include the opening cysteine and the closing phenylalanine or tryptophan. Each record gives: V gene, D gene, CDR3 protein. The D gene is left open where the match is weak.

TRBV6-5,-,CASSAGEEQYF
TRBV5-1,TRBD1,CASSLVIGTGEVDEQYF
TRBV4-1,TRBD1,CASSQEDRYGEKLFF
TRBV7-3,TRBD2,CASSLSGGATYEQYF
TRBV4-3,-,CASSQSFTPGEAFF
TRBV2,-,CASSEALAGLYGYTF
TRBV28,TRBD1,CASSLFGTGLYGYTF
TRBV29-1,-,CSAPTGGYYGYTF
TRBV10-3,TRBD2,CAISEVAGGRLSTDTQYF
TRBV19,TRBD1,CASSISDRVLGDEQFF
TRBV9,-,CASSVRRVSYNEQFF
TRBV19,TRBD2,CASSIDRTRLETQYF
TRBV10-3,-,CAISERGTSNQPQHF
TRBV15,-,CATSRSQGPPNEKLFF
TRBV6-1,TRBD1,CASSDGQGGSEKLFF
TRBV5-1,-,CASSRSVGLNNEQFF
TRBV20-1,-,CSAQSYEQYF
TRBV6-1,TRBD1,CASSVLTGGVTEAFF
TRBV5-4,-,CASSSTGSTDTQYF
TRBV2,-,CASSATTGFSGNTIYF
TRBV18,TRBD1,CASSPRSHLTGDTEAFF
TRBV19,TRBD2,CASSSLAGKPGANVLTF
TRBV7-2,-,CASSTPGSGKETQYF
TRBV5-1,-,CASSLLQDSSYNEQFF
TRBV19,TRBD1,CASSTGQLNEKLFF
TRBV6-5,-,CASSEAFDQPQHF
TRBV18,TRBD1,CASSPPEVTGGYGYTF
TRBV5-1,TRBD2,CASSFGLAGVNEQFF
TRBV6-5,-,CASSLNYEQYF
TRBV19,TRBD2,CASSILAGGTDTQYF
TRBV5-1,TRBD2,CASSLASGGLNEQFF
TRBV6-1,-,CASSEFGRDVGIQYF
TRBV4-3,TRBD1,CASSQDRDRGSSGANVLTF
TRBV7-9,-,CASSLALGRFRDQETQYF
TRBV5-1,TRBD1,CASSTGQGNSPLHF
TRBV6-5,TRBD1,CASSYSGRGDSPLHF
TRBV5-1,TRBD1,CASSSGQGLIGYPF
TRBV19,-,CASSMGQLSSYEQYF
TRBV29-1,-,CSAQNRAYEQYF
TRBV13,-,CASSLTWASYNEQFF
TRBV9,-,CASSVGGSRGTYEQYF
TRBV27,-,CASSLNRISYEQYF
TRBV4-3,-,CASSQESGRGETQYF
TRBV18,-,CASSPKSTGGTYNEQFF
TRBV19,-,CASSARSYGYTF
TRBV11-2,TRBD2,CASSGRGGTYEQYF
TRBV11-3,-,CASSFDMNSPLHF
TRBV5-1,TRBD1,CASSLGTDGNTIYF
TRBV4-1,TRBD1,CASSQVWTGSGTEAFF
TRBV6-5,TRBD2,CASRGTSGYNEQFF
TRBV7-2,-,CASSLGPFQGTDTQYF
TRBV7-9,TRBD2,CASSPTGGNQETQYF
TRBV5-1,-,CASSLVGLQTSTNEKLFF
TRBV18,-,CASSPTGVMNTEAFF
TRBV4-3,-,CASSQDMGGEDYGYTF
TRBV6-6,-,CASGGRISYEQYF
TRBV29-1,-,CSAGDYGYTF
TRBV6-6,TRBD1,CASSLNRGETQYF